This T cell receptor (beta chain) comes out of a study of OX40 agonist ivuxolimab in advanced cancers. Background on the study: Partial responses, seen in three patients, involved one hepatocellular carcinoma and two cutaneous melanomas.

The method was immunoSEQ multiplex PCR; TCRdb's version includes in-frame clones alone and lacks a portion of them. The table shows some 63,000 clones, with roughly 84% occurring only once. Sequencing was performed on CD4+ or CD8+ T cells sorted from blood, taken in a trial of the OX40 agonist ivuxolimab. This clonotype was sampled from an adult with an advanced solid tumor such as melanoma, head and neck, liver or kidney cancer.

CDR3 coding DNA: TGTGCCAGCTCACCGAGACAGGGGGCGAACAATGAGCAGTTCTTC. It encodes CASSPRQGANNEQFF. This chain links TRBV18 with TRBJ2-1, with TRBD1 identical over 10 bases. The CDR3 runs 15 residues. The trim removed 3 bases at V and 5 bases at J, leaving 4 bases unmatched. Germline V lookup: CDR1 KGHSH, CDR2 LQKENI.